A selection of T cell receptor beta chains follows, all from one sample in a study of shared clonotypes between healthy human individuals. The protocol was immunoSEQ multiplex PCR, while the TCRdb copy is restricted to in-frame clones and leaves out a portion. The repertoire includes approximately 1.5 million clones, approximately 98% of them detected once, and roughly 0.45% sits in the top ten. The source material was naive CD4+ T cells sorted from blood. The receptors were gathered from a man between 25 and 39 years old in good health. Both conserved end residues are part of each CDR3. The D gene is left open where the match is weak. Only part of the rows carry a size: once, few, many, or a class if the clone is expanded.

>TRBV15|TRBJ2-5|once|TRBD1
TGTGCCACCAGCAGAACGGGACAGTACCAAGAGACCCAGTACTTC
CATSRTGQYQETQYF
>TRBV25-1|TRBJ2-2|NA|TRBD2
TGTGCCAGCAGTGGCCTAGGACTAGGGACCGGGGAGCTGTTTTTT
CASSGLGLGTGELFF
>TRBV4-3|TRBJ2-3|NA|TRBD2
TGCGCCAGCAGCCAAGATTTGCCTAGCGGGAGCGCAGATACGCAGTATTTT
CASSQDLPSGSADTQYF
>TRBV7-3|TRBJ2-1|NA|TRBD2
TGTGCCAGCAGCTTAACTAGCGGGAGGGATGAGCAGTTCTTC
CASSLTSGRDEQFF
>TRBV2|TRBJ2-7|NA|NA
TGTGCCAGCGTAAAGGGGCGAAACTACGAGCAGTACTTC
CASVKGRNYEQYF
>TRBV14|TRBJ2-5|NA|NA
TGTGCCAGCAGCCAAGGATACGGGACCCAGTACTTC
CASSQGYGTQYF
>TRBV5-4|TRBJ1-2|few|NA
TGTGCCAGCAGCTCTGACATAGGCTATGGCTACACCTTC
CASSSDIGYGYTF
>TRBV11-3|TRBJ2-5|NA|TRBD1
TGTGCCAGCAGCCCCAGGGGGCTTCAAGAGACCCAGTACTTC
CASSPRGLQETQYF
>TRBV15|TRBJ2-5|NA|TRBD1
TGTGCCACCAGCAGATTACCCGGGGACAGGGCTGCGGTAGAGACCCAGTACTTC
CATSRLPGDRAAVETQYF
>TRBV11-2|TRBJ2-7|NA|TRBD2
TGTGCCAGCAGCTTAGTACCCCGGGAGGGGTACGAGCAGTACTTC
CASSLVPREGYEQYF
>TRBV5-4|TRBJ2-7|NA|TRBD2
TGTGCCAGCAGCTTGGGGGCTAGCGGGGGCTCCTACGAGCAGTACTTC
CASSLGASGGSYEQYF
>TRBV28|TRBJ1-2|NA|TRBD1
TGTGCCACCGATATAGGGGGCCTTGCCAACTATGGCTACACCTTC
CATDIGGLANYGYTF
>TRBV7-2|TRBJ2-5|NA|TRBD2
TGTGCCAGCAGCTCGGGACTAGCGGTACAAGAGACCCAGTACTTC
CASSSGLAVQETQYF
>TRBV9|TRBJ2-1|NA|TRBD2
TGTGCCAGCAGCGTAGAGCCTAGCGGGAGCCGCAATGAGCAGTTCTTC
CASSVEPSGSRNEQFF
>TRBV19|TRBJ1-2|NA|NA
TGTGCCAGTCGCGAGGTGGGCTACACCTTC
CASREVGYTF
>TRBV6-1|TRBJ1-1|NA|TRBD1
TGTGCCAGCAGTGAAGCCAAGGACAGGGCCCGTGAAGCTTTCTTT
CASSEAKDRAREAFF
>TRBV6-4|TRBJ2-1|NA|TRBD1
TGTGCCAGCAGTGACGGGACAGGCCTGGAGCAGTTCTTC
CASSDGTGLEQFF
>TRBV5-4|TRBJ2-5|NA|NA
TGTGCCAGCAGCCCAGGAGGAACAGAAGAGACCCAGTACTTC
CASSPGGTEETQYF
>TRBV5-4|TRBJ2-2|NA|TRBD2
TGTGCCAGCAGTCCGTCAATAGGGCGGGAGGTGAACACCGGGGAGCTGTTTTTT
CASSPSIGREVNTGELFF
>TRBV2|TRBJ1-1|NA|NA
TGTGCCAGCAGTGAAACATCACAGGTGAACACTGAAGCTTTCTTT
CASSETSQVNTEAFF
>TRBV10-2|TRBJ1-5|once|NA
TGCGCCAGCAGCTACGGGGCCCCTACGCCCCAGCATTTT
CASSYGAPTPQHF
>TRBV10-3|TRBJ2-2|NA|TRBD1
TGTGCCATCAGTCCCGGGACAGGGGGTCGGGGTTCCACCACCGGGGAGCTGTTTTTT
CAISPGTGGRGSTTGELFF
>TRBV28|TRBJ1-1|NA|TRBD1
TGTGCCAGCACGTGGTTCGACAGGGAGGGCACTGAAGCTTTCTTT
CASTWFDREGTEAFF
>TRBV18|TRBJ2-2|NA|NA
TGTGCCAGCTCACCCTTCGACAGGAGGAACACCGGGGAGCTGTTTTTT
CASSPFDRRNTGELFF
>TRBV18|TRBJ2-1|NA|NA
TGTGCCAGCTCACCACTCTGGCACAATGAGCAGTTCTTC
CASSPLWHNEQFF
>TRBV19|TRBJ2-7|NA|NA
TGTGCCAGTACCCCTAAAGGGTTGACCTACGAGCAGTACTTC
CASTPKGLTYEQYF
>TRBV9|TRBJ2-5|NA|NA
TGTGCCAGCAGCGTAGGTTCCAGCGTCGGGGAGACCCAGTACTTC
CASSVGSSVGETQYF
>TRBV7-8|TRBJ2-1|NA|TRBD2
TGTGCCAGCAGCTTAATGGGCGGGAGCAGTAGTGAGCAGTTCTTC
CASSLMGGSSSEQFF
>TRBV2|TRBJ2-7|NA|NA
TGTGCCAGCAGTGAGTTCGGGGGATTCCTCTACTTC
CASSEFGGFLYF
>TRBV5-1|TRBJ2-7|NA|TRBD2
TGCGCCAGCGCCCCAACAGCGGGAGGTTACTACGAGCAGTACTTC
CASAPTAGGYYEQYF
>TRBV5-1|TRBJ2-5|once|NA
TGCGCCAGCAGCTTCCAGGGGACCCAAGAGACCCAGTACTTC
CASSFQGTQETQYF
>TRBV5-1|TRBJ2-7|NA|TRBD2
TGCGCCAGCAGCTTGGGACTAGCGGGAGGGTCCTTCTACGAGCAGTACTTC
CASSLGLAGGSFYEQYF
>TRBV6-1|TRBJ1-5|NA|NA
TGCCCCAATCAGCCCCAGCATTTT
CPNQPQHF
>TRBV6-1|TRBJ2-7|NA|NA
TGTGCCAGCAGTGCCGCTTACGAGCAGTACTTC
CASSAAYEQYF
>TRBV15|TRBJ2-3|NA|TRBD1
TGTGCCACCAGCAGACCGACAGGGTCAGATACGCAGTATTTT
CATSRPTGSDTQYF
>TRBV10-2|TRBJ1-5|once|NA
TGCGCCAGCAAAGTACAGGGAGTTAATCAGCCCCAGCATTTT
CASKVQGVNQPQHF